These 5 T cell receptor beta chains came from one sample sequenced in a study of CDR3 diversity in severe acne. From the PCR reads, TCRdb called clonotypes with MiXCR, one entry per CDR3 protein. The table has roughly 79,000 distinct CDR3 sequences, about 49% seen once; the top ten hold approximately 10%. Sequencing was performed on blood. Source of these receptors: a male donor with severe acne vulgaris.

This clonotype was counted ten times or more. V gene TRBV4-3 combines with J gene TRBJ1-6, with TRBD1 matching over 10 bases. The germline V gene encodes CDR1 LGHNA and CDR2 YSLEER. The CDR3 is 16 amino acids. V gave up 6 bases and J gave up 5 bases; unmatched junction bases: 7. DNA for the CDR3: TGCGCCAGCAGTATAGACGGGACAGGGGATAATTCACCCCTCCACTTT. Protein sequence: CASSIDGTGDNSPLHF.

This clonotype was counted many times. The chain combines TRBV15 with TRBJ2-2, with 8 bases identical to TRBD1. This CDR3 contains 15 residues. The ends lost 0 bases at V and 3 bases at J; junction bases unmatched: 0. CDR1 and CDR2 (germline): LNHNV, YYDKDF (reference sequence). CDR3 sequence reads: CATSREGQDTGELFF. The CDR3 bases are TGTGCCACCAGCAGAGAGGGACAGGACACCGGGGAGCTGTTTTTT. The whole variable domain, remainder taken from reference TRBV15 and TRBJ2-2, is DAMVIQNPRYQVTQFGKPVTLSCSQTLNHNVMYWYQQKSSQAPKLLFHYYDKDFNNEADTPDNFQSRRPNTSFCFLDIRSPGLGDTAMYLCATSREGQDTGELFFGEGSRLTVL.

The chain is built from TRBV12-3 or TRBV12-4 and TRBJ2-3; D is possibly TRBD1 (6 bases). Trimming left V 3 bases short and J 4 bases short, with 8 bases between. This CDR3 region has 13 residues. CDR3 residues: CASSFGGADTQYF. The DNA for the CDR3 is TGTGCCAGCAGTTTTGGGGGCGCAGATACGCAGTATTTT.

This chain connects TRBV7-9 to TRBJ2-7, with TRBD2 identical over 9 bases. Per the germline V gene, CDR1 is SEHNR and CDR2 is FQNEAQ (reference sequence). The length of the CDR3 is 15 residues. The trim removed 6 bases at V and 7 bases at J, leaving 13 bases unmatched. This chain's CDR3 is CASSPRLAVPWEQYF. As DNA, the CDR3 is TGTGCCAGCAGTCCGCGACTAGCGGTCCCTTGGGAGCAGTACTTC.

Note on this clonotype: A much larger clone differs from this one at a single base, so this may be a read error. The V and J genes are TRBV9 and TRBJ2-3; maybe TRBD2 (6 bases). Germline lookup yields CDR1 SGDLS and CDR2 YYNGEE. The V gene lost 3 bases and the J gene lost 0 bases, with 11 bases spanning the gap. The CDR3 covers 15 residues. CDR3 region: CASSATSSSTDTQYF. CDR3 DNA sequence: TGTGCCAGCAGCGCCACTAGCAGCAGCACAGATACGCAGTATTTT.